This record covers a single T cell receptor (beta chain). The antigen remains unidentified. The sample originates from a study of shared clonotypes between healthy human individuals. Study-wide context: Used for every donor were three CD4 naive, three CD4 memory, two CD8 naive and one CD8 memory plate. Findings of the study overall: Generation probabilities of non-shared clonotypes were lower (relative to those shared by all four donors).

Terminally differentiated effector memory CD45RA+ cells were excluded from the naive CD8 cells, which were CD45RO-negative and positively selected for CCR7. From germline, CDR1 is MDHEN and CDR2 SYDVKM. V lost 5 bases, J lost 14 bases, and 13 bases lay in between. The CDR3 runs to 11 residues. Assay used: immunoSEQ multiplex PCR; TCRdb lists only in-frame clones, some missing. The repertoire holds approximately 2,200,000 clones, with about 93% as singletons. The chain is built from TRBV28 and TRBJ2-1; no firm D call. Input material: naive CD8+ T cells from PBMCs. This TCR came from a man younger than 30 in good health. Some clones in this sample may be carry-over from other donors' samples. This CDR3 is CASSHALWEFF. The CDR3 DNA is TGTGCCAGCAGTCACGCACTGTGGGAGTTCTTC.